This T cell receptor beta chain derives from a study of cytomegalovirus exposure and HLA in healthy donors (dated by TCRdb to about 2017). Context from the whole study: According to an earlier analysis of 587 of the donors, about 170 million T cells yielded 100 million or so unique TCR beta sequences and approximately 300 Gb of sequence data. An early release covering about 600 HLA-typed donors comprised about 310 gigabases of sequencing data and tens of millions of unique TCR sequences. Of the 300 to 450 genotyped donors, about 80% fell in the genetic ancestry cluster associated with self-reported Caucasian donors. The aim of the study was to test whether cataloging public T cell receptors could identify signatures of past pathogen exposure. The study profiled the T cell repertoires of hundreds of subjects by immunosequencing and related them to cytomegalovirus serostatus. Besides the first cohort of roughly 700 subjects, a separate validation cohort made up of 120 different subjects was used. The study combined high-throughput TCR immunosequencing, statistical association of individual TCRs with disease status, and machine learning to predict cytomegalovirus infection status. In a later analysis, previously published TCR beta repertoires from several hundred donors were re-analyzed and high-resolution HLA genotyping was added so that TCR occurrence patterns could be studied. In the later analysis, no new phenotypic data were used to find candidate immune exposures; instead, reliance was placed on TCR beta sequences and their occurrence across donors. An earlier analysis of several hundred of the donors used high-throughput TCR beta sequencing to judge whether each TCR beta V gene segment behaved as functional or pseudogenic. Donor age, sex, ethnicity and CMV serostatus were compiled alongside the repertoire data. A later genetic analysis used genome-wide SNP genotypes for about 60% of the roughly 670 donors, treating that subset as a discovery cohort. Every discovery cohort repertoire had been produced on one sequencing platform. Class I and class II HLA loci were covered by the typing at four-digit resolution. The number of typed donors differed by locus: about 629-630 for A, B, C, DRB1 and DQB1; 500 to 550 for DQA1; 600 to 610 for DPA1; and some 450 for DPB1. Four to six DR-DQ haplotypes were handled as single units for association and clustering because linkage in the cohort was strong. Among some 400 genotyped donors of the cohort, an average of about 220,000 unique TCR beta nucleotide sequences was sequenced per donor, of which roughly 17% were non-productive. Here is what the overall study found, with its caveats: A later analysis associated about 18,000 TCR beta sequences with specific HLA alleles at a false discovery rate of 0.05. The only immune exposure information available for the cohort was CMV serostatus. A cluster of highly shared sequence variants was judged likely to represent a technical artifact of the sequencing pipeline. The classifier was reported to diagnose cytomegalovirus status with high specificity and sensitivity in both the original and validation cohorts. Because some donors lacked HLA typing at each locus, the association tests relied only on the typed subset. While some public TCRs were present in many individuals, most TCR sequences turned up only very rarely across donors. The study gave a list of 150 to 200 TCR beta chains associated with cytomegalovirus. A few of the identified cytomegalovirus-associated TCR beta chains were confirmed in vitro to be specific for cytomegalovirus antigens. A further reported finding was that TCR beta sequences accurately predicted the HLA-A and HLA-B alleles for most subjects in the first cohort. In a later analysis, the rate of TCR association differed among HLA loci, with DRB1 alleles having the most associated TCRs and HLA-C alleles having the fewest. The authors suggested that the approach could potentially be extended to other disease states and immunological phenotypes. Linkage disequilibrium might explain the correlated functional status among segregating V segments, but an unknown experimental factor could not be ruled out. In a later genetic analysis, a missense DCLRE1C variant was associated with V-gene and J-gene trimming of TCR beta chains, and the association was replicated in an independent cohort. In a later analysis, HLA-associated TCR beta chains showed more clonal expansion and lower generation probabilities than non-associated chains that were equally common. In a later analysis, most CMV-associated TCR beta chains were found to appear HLA-restricted, with HLA associations seemingly driven largely by CMV exposure. Some IMGT-functional V segments, including TRBV6-2 and TRBV6-3, could not be told apart with the 87-base-pair reads, so those segments were excluded. An earlier analysis of 587 of the donors showed that most TCR beta V segments appeared in productive rearrangements either about 87% or about 30% of the time, which broadly matched IMGT annotations. Several of the top co-occurrence clusters appeared to be linked to parvovirus B19, influenza, CMV and Epstein-Barr virus, according to a later analysis. A later genetic analysis reported fewer N-insertions in productive TCRs among donors in an Asian-associated ancestry cluster than the roughly 690-donor mean. The presence/absence analyses assumed that sequencing depth was roughly uniform across donors, and that assumption may not be true. Because counts were too low, fewer than 20 rarely observed V segments, including chromosome 9 orphons, were excluded from the earlier analysis of several hundred of the donors. This cohort had only TCR beta chains sequenced, and the lack of alpha or paired-chain data limited which features could be detected. Strong co-occurrence of HLA alleles, especially DR and DQ, made assigning TCR associations to individual alleles difficult.

This clone has only a few counts. It has no known antigen specificity. No quality values exist for individual bases; no much larger clone is one base distant. Reading the germline V gene (reference sequence) gives CDR1 SEHNR and CDR2 FQNEAQ. The CDR3 runs 15 amino acids, cysteine and phenylalanine included. CDR3 DNA only is kept here, 45 bases in frame from base 1. Trimmed from V: 4 bases; trimmed from J: 10 bases; junction bases lacking a gene match: 9. Receptors were amplified or captured by the immunoSEQ multiplex PCR assay. A mixture of 60 forward primers for TCR Vbeta segments and 13 reverse primers for TCR Jbeta segments was used in the multiplex PCR. The CDR3 region of rearranged TCR beta genes was amplified from genomic DNA by a multiplex PCR assay. Amplified TCR beta libraries were sequenced as 87-base-pair reads on the Illumina HiSeq System. Per the source publication's procedure: A later analysis counted approximately 74 million unique TCR beta chains across the 650 to 700 repertoires, and around 12 million of these chains were shared by at least two donors. To remove PCR and sequencing errors, raw reads were error-corrected and collapsed into unique sequences using a nearest-neighbor algorithm that merged closely related sequences. CDR3 sequences were aligned to IMGT reference sequences to assign V, D and J gene segments. For a sequence to be retained, a match of at least six nucleotides was required to both a V gene segment and a J gene segment. A rearrangement counted as productive if the CDR3 had no stop codons and remained in frame with V and J, and every other rearrangement counted as non-productive. CDR3 was defined according to IMGT convention as the region running from the second conserved V-encoded cysteine to the conserved J-encoded phenylalanine. In an earlier analysis of 500 to 650 of the donors, sequences lacking an unambiguous match to a single V gene segment were excluded. An earlier analysis of a few hundred of the donors called V segments functional above 56.7% productive rearrangements and segregating when the between-donor standard deviation exceeded 5%. A statistical classification framework was developed to diagnose cytomegalovirus status using the catalog of TCR beta chain sequences. V and J gene assignment, in a later analysis, came from comparing TCR nucleotide sequences with IMGT/GENE-DB human TR gene sequences. In a later analysis, CDR3 sequences and most-parsimonious VDJ recombination scenarios were assigned using the TCRdist pipeline. In a later analysis, each TCR beta chain was defined by its CDR3 amino acid sequence together with its V-gene family, and reads lacking a unique V-gene family were excluded. In a later analysis, 500 to 700 highly shared, low-generation-probability nucleotide sequences were removed to address suspected cross-contamination and a sequencing artifact. In a later analysis, a clonal expansion index for each public chain was calculated from normalized within-repertoire ranks of inferred template counts. A later analysis computed generation probabilities with a VDJ recombination model fitted to out-of-frame rearrangements, and checked the results against IGoR. In a later analysis, hypergeometric tests were used to score TCR-TCR, TCR-HLA and TCR-CMV co-occurrence, with a repertoire-size bias correction applied to TCR pairs. In a later analysis, false discovery rates were estimated by permuting HLA or CMV assignments 20 times. In a later analysis, co-occurring TCRs were grouped using DBSCAN, and TCRdist sequence similarity was added for clustering within HLA-allele-positive subsets. Repertoires with fewer than 30,000 or more than 120,000 public chains, plus five repertoires with anomalous nucleotide sharing, were excluded from co-occurrence clustering. What TCRdb holds here is the immuneACCESS table cut down to in-frame rearrangements. Part of the clones is not present; checked against another copy, under half of the missing clones reflect an unresolved V gene, and the others are unexplained. That table furnishes V, J and clone size, whereas the DNA furnished D and trimming. In this sample the table shows some 170,000 clones, about three quarters of which occur a single time. The ten largest clones represent roughly 4.5% of the sample.

The cohort comprised 670 or so healthy bone marrow donors. All cohort members were sampled while nominally healthy, although unrecorded immune exposures were likely present. The donor was CMV seropositive and belonged to the group of 270 or so seropositive cohort members. Every donor gave a peripheral blood sample, and the peripheral blood mononuclear cells from that sample were used for TCR beta sequencing. The Qiagen DNeasy Blood Extraction Kit was used to extract genomic DNA from the blood cell samples. Sequencing was carried out using PBMCs. The sequence was obtained from a man aged 18 to 29 in good health and CMV-seropositive. The rearranged chain carries TRBV7-9 and TRBJ2-1; 11 of the junction bases match TRBD2. CDR3 protein: CASSSNGLAGGEQFF. Here is the DNA: TGTGCCAGCAGCTCCAACGGACTAGCGGGCGGGGAGCAGTTCTTC. This CDR3, with the reference TRBV7-9 and TRBJ2-1 proteins standing in past its ends, gives the full variable domain DTGVSQNPRHKITKRGQNVTFRCDPISEHNRLYWYRQTLGQGPEFLTYFQNEAQLEKSRLLSDRFSAERPKGSFSTLEIQRTEQGDSAMYLCASSSNGLAGGEQFFGPGTRLTVL.